This T cell receptor (beta chain) was obtained from a study of a mutant IDH1 vaccine in newly diagnosed glioma. Study details: Vaccine administration was initiated 4-6 weeks following radiotherapy alone, or with temozolomide cycles. Standard pretreatment was either radiotherapy, temozolomide, or, for most, radiochemotherapy with temozolomide.

Stated time point: week 23, last vaccination. The content of each vaccine dose was 300 ug of mutant IDH1 20-mer peptide, and topical imiquimod accompanied it. Every donor had a new WHO grade 3 or 4 astrocytoma that was IDH1-mutant, with loss of nuclear ATRX. Assay used: immunoSEQ multiplex PCR; TCRdb lists only in-frame clones, some missing. The table has around 40,000 clones, roughly 84% seen once; the top ten hold 2% to 2.5%. Trimming at V came to 4 bases and at J to 0 bases, leaving 1 base not matched to a gene. This CDR3 has 13 amino acids. The germline V gene encodes CDR1 SQVTM and CDR2 ANQGSEA. This clone was observed once. Its antigen remains unidentified.

The chain is built from TRBV29-1 and TRBJ2-7, with TRBD2 matching 9 bases. This sequence was found in a woman aged 18 to 35 with glioma. Some clones in this sample may be carry-over from other donors' samples. The sample consisted of PBMCs, taken from a glioma patient whose treatment included an IDH1 peptide vaccine. CDR3 DNA: TGCAGCGTTGTAGCGGGAGTCTCCTACGAGCAGTACTTC. Translated: CSVVAGVSYEQYF.